The entry below describes one T cell receptor (beta chain). Its antigen remains undetermined. Per-base quality was not reported, and no clone a single base away is much larger than it. In the paper's terms, the treatment or condition label means: in vitro stimulation with specific CMV peptide epitopes to enrich CMV-specific T cells. This sample is part of a study of T cell repertoires in cytomegalovirus infection (dated by TCRdb to the late 2010s). Broadly, across the study: Recently identified HLA-C-restricted CMV epitopes, whose presentation resists viral immunomodulation, were targeted by peptide stimulations together with well-studied HLA-B-restricted epitopes. The HLA type of each donor mattered for the analysis, because public TCR beta signatures pointed to carriage of CMV infection along with the matching HLA type.

From a lookup of the germline V gene (reference sequence), CDR1 and CDR2 are LNHNV and YYDKDF. The CDR3 numbers 14 residues from cysteine through phenylalanine. Of the read, only the CDR3 DNA is kept; its 42 bases are in frame from base 1. The V and J ends are trimmed by 6 bases and 4 bases, leaving 13 bases between them. TCRdb lists the instrument as Illumina HiSeq 1500. TCRdb took the public reads, trimmed them with fastp at Q25, ran MiXCR for clone calling and kept in-frame beta chains. Each record represents a unique CDR3 protein, reported with the most common genes and DNA among its rows. In this sample the table shows 550,000 to 700,000 distinct CDR3 sequences, 35% to 50% of which occur a single time. The top ten constitute 48% of the sample. What the research found in general, with its limitations: The ex vivo response was dominated by HLA-C-restricted CMV-specific TCR beta clonotypes, and the single most frequent clonotype in two of eight donors was supplied by these HLA-C-restricted clonotypes. Carriers of CMV infection plus the relevant HLA type were discriminated by the cumulative frequency of public TCR beta family members in the study cohort and in an independent 352-donor cohort.

Source: cultured PBMCs, taken from culture after CMV antigen stimulation. This TCR was recovered from a human donor in good health (CMV status not recorded). Some clones in this sample may be carry-over from other donors' samples. The chain is assembled from TRBV15 and TRBJ2-1; a tentative D match to TRBD2 spans 6 bases. CDR3 protein: CATRPIGTYNEQFF. The nucleotide sequence reads as follows: TGTGCCACCAGGCCAATCGGGACTTACAATGAGCAGTTCTTC.